The 26 T cell receptor beta chains presented below share a single source sample, sequenced in a study of cytomegalovirus exposure and HLA in healthy donors listed by TCRdb under 2017. The receptor library was made with the immunoSEQ multiplex PCR assay. The multiplex PCR relied on a mix of 60 forward primers for TCR Vbeta segments and 13 reverse primers for TCR Jbeta segments. Imported from immuneACCESS, the table was reduced by TCRdb to in-frame sequences with V and J called. These copies leave out some clones; in studies compared against another copy, an unresolved V gene accounts for under half, and the cause of the remainder is not known. This sample is represented by 100,000 to 150,000 clones; 80% of them were singletons. The ten largest clones represent around 3.6% of the sample. Specimen: PBMCs. Receptors were obtained from a woman aged 40 to 49 in good health and CMV-seronegative.

The chain carries TRBV2 and TRBJ2-7; possibly TRBD1 for D (5 bases). The CDR3 spans 13 residues. CDR1 is SNHLY, CDR2 FYNNEI, per germline. The V and J ends lost 10 bases and 4 bases respectively, with 17 bases between them. In DNA form, the CDR3 reads TGTGCCATCGTAGGGGTCTCAAGGTACGAGCAGTACTTC. It specifies CAIVGVSRYEQYF. Variable domain in full (rest from reference TRBV2 and TRBJ2-7): EPEVTQTPSHQVTQMGQEVILRCVPISNHLYFYWYRQILGQKVEFLVSFYNNEISEKSEIFDDQFSVERPDGSNFTLKIRSTKLEDSAMYFCAIVGVSRYEQYFGPGTRLTVT.

A single count supports this clone. This CDR3 is CASSPRTGGLADTQYF. CDR3 sequence (DNA): TGTGCCAGCAGCCCCCGGACAGGGGGCTTGGCAGATACGCAGTATTTT. V gene TRBV9 combines with J gene TRBJ2-3; TRBD1 aligns across 11 bases. CDR3 length: 16 residues. V was clipped by 4 bases and J by 4 bases; unmatched bases: 8. Germline V lookup: CDR1 SGDLS, CDR2 YYNGEE.

The chain uses TRBV27 and TRBJ2-2, with TRBD2 matching over 7 bases. This CDR3 spans 17 amino acids. V shed 0 bases and J 5 bases; nucleotides not matched to a gene: 9. Germline loops: CDR1 MNHEY, CDR2 SMNVEV (reference sequence). The CDR3 spells CASSLSAGEYRTGELFF. The CDR3 bases are TGTGCCAGCAGTTTATCGGCGGGAGAATATCGGACCGGGGAGCTGTTTTTT.

This clone was seen a single time. J is TRBJ1-2 and V is TRBV27, with D possibly being TRBD1 (5 bases). The V gene's germline CDR1 is MNHEY and CDR2 SMNVEV (reference sequence). There are 14 residues in the CDR3. Trimming cost V 3 bases and J 5 bases, with 13 bases left between them. CDR3 sequence reads: CASSFRGPLYGYTF. The CDR3 bases are TGTGCCAGCAGTTTTAGGGGTCCGCTTTATGGCTACACCTTC.

The chain is built from TRBV7-9 and TRBJ1-3; 10 bases line up with TRBD1. This CDR3 is built from 15 residues. In germline, CDR1 is SEHNR, CDR2 FQNEAQ (reference sequence). J lost 1 base, V lost 4 bases, and 1 base had no gene match. Here the CDR3 reads CASSWTGGSGNTIYF. CDR3 nucleotides: TGTGCCAGCAGCTGGACAGGGGGTTCTGGAAACACCATATATTTT. Full variable domain (remainder filled in from reference TRBV7-9 and TRBJ1-3): DTGVSQNPRHKITKRGQNVTFRCDPISEHNRLYWYRQTLGQGPEFLTYFQNEAQLEKSRLLSDRFSAERPKGSFSTLEIQRTEQGDSAMYLCASSWTGGSGNTIYFGEGSWLTVV.

The J gene is TRBJ2-2, the V gene TRBV5-1; D perhaps matches TRBD1 (6 bases). Trimming took off 1 base at V and 4 bases at J, with 11 bases between the two ends. This CDR3 has 15 amino acids. CDR1 and CDR2 (germline): SGHRS, YFSETQ. The CDR3 nucleotides read TGCGCCAGCAGCTTGCAGGGGATGAGCACCGGGGAGCTGTTTTTT. This translates into CASSLQGMSTGELFF. Full variable domain (rest looked up from reference TRBV5-1 and TRBJ2-2): KAGVTQTPRYLIKTRGQQVTLSCSPISGHRSVSWYQQTPGQGLQFLFEYFSETQRNKGNFPGRFSGRQFSNSRSEMNVSTLELGDSALYLCASSLQGMSTGELFFGEGSRLTVL.

The V and J genes are TRBV10-2 and TRBJ2-2; no clear D. Per germline, CDR1 WSHSY and CDR2 SAAADI. The CDR3 has 13 amino acids. V lost 7 bases, J lost 6 bases, and 12 bases lay in between. The DNA for the CDR3 is TGCGCCAGCACCCGAATAGCACCCGGGGAGCTGTTTTTT. Protein sequence: CASTRIAPGELFF.

This clone has only a few counts. V and J are TRBV4-3 and TRBJ2-7, with D uncertain. This CDR3 has 16 residues. With 1 base removed from V and 2 bases from J, the gap between germline ends came to 15 bases. Per the germline V gene, CDR1 is LGHNA and CDR2 is YSLEER. The CDR3 DNA follows: TGCGCCAGCAGCCAAGTTGCCGAGACAACAACCTACGAGCAGTACTTC. Protein product: CASSQVAETTTYEQYF.

The chain joins TRBV7-2 to TRBJ2-7; 7 bases are a match to TRBD2. Germline V lookup: CDR1 SGHTA, CDR2 FQGNSA. CDR3 length: 15 residues. J was trimmed by 0 bases and V by 3 bases; bases with no gene match: 5. The chain's CDR3 is CASSFSLAVSYEQYF. The CDR3 DNA reads TGTGCCAGCAGCTTTAGTCTAGCGGTCTCCTACGAGCAGTACTTC.

A word on this clone: Additional DNA sequences in this sample encode the identical CDR3. This rearrangement joins TRBV2 to TRBJ2-2; the D is unclear. CDR1 and CDR2 from the germline V gene are SNHLY and FYNNEI. Between the trimmed V and J ends, which lost 6 bases and 5 bases, there was a span of 4 bases. CDR3 length: 11 amino acids. CDR3 in amino acids: CASSSTGELFF. The CDR3 bases are TGTGCCAGCAGCTCTACCGGGGAGCTGTTTTTT.

This rearrangement joins TRBV2 to TRBJ1-6; a possible D gene is TRBD1 (6 bases). Germline V gene sequence: CDR1 SNHLY, CDR2 FYNNEI. The V gene lost 8 bases and the J gene lost 1 base, with 18 bases spanning the gap. The CDR3 runs 17 residues. Here the CDR3 reads CASSHRRGESYNSPLHF. The CDR3 DNA reads as TGTGCCAGCTCCCACCGCAGGGGTGAATCCTATAATTCACCCCTCCACTTT.

The rearrangement links TRBV18 to TRBJ1-1; tentative D call: TRBD1 (5 bases). The ends were cut back, 2 bases at V and 5 bases at J, with 15 bases in the middle. Germline-derived CDR1 and CDR2 are KGHSH and LQKENI. The CDR3 is made up of 15 amino acids. The CDR3 DNA sequence: TGTGCCAGCTCACCAAGCGCGCGGGGGGAGACTGAAGCTTTCTTT. Its translation: CASSPSARGETEAFF.

The CDR3 is CASTPSAESYEQYF. CDR3 DNA sequence: TGTGCCAGCACCCCGTCGGCGGAATCCTACGAGCAGTACTTC. V usage is TRBV27 and J usage is TRBJ2-7, with D unclear. Trimming pared 7 bases from V and 1 base from J, leaving 14 bases between. The length of the CDR3 is 14 residues. CDR1 and CDR2 (germline): MNHEY, SMNVEV (reference sequence).

This clone was seen just once. The chain recombines TRBV18 with TRBJ2-6; D not resolved. Germline V gene lookup returns CDR1 KGHSH and CDR2 LQKENI. The CDR3 has 15 residues. The V end lost 5 bases, the J end lost 0 bases, and 8 bases lay between the germline ends. The CDR3 is CASSSLSSGANVLTF. CDR3 coding DNA: TGTGCCAGCTCATCCCTGTCCTCTGGGGCCAACGTCCTGACTTTC.

The count of this clone is one. The chain links TRBV29-1 to TRBJ2-7; TRBD2 aligns across 7 bases. CDR1 is SQVTM and CDR2 is ANQGSEA in the germline V gene. Trimming at V came to 4 bases and at J to 4 bases, leaving 4 bases not matched to a gene. The CDR3 sequence is 12 residues long. CDR3 in amino acids: CSVGEGQYEQYF. The CDR3 region has the DNA TGCAGCGTTGGGGAGGGTCAGTACGAGCAGTACTTC.

The chain is built from TRBV19 and TRBJ2-1, with 7 bases identical to TRBD2. Germline assignment: CDR1 LNHDA and CDR2 SQIVND (reference sequence). V lost 4 bases and J lost 7; bases outside the gene matches: 4. CDR3 length: 13 residues. CDR3 DNA: TGTGCCAGTAGTAATGTCGGGGGGAATGAGCAGTTCTTC. Its protein product is CASSNVGGNEQFF.

V and J are TRBV18 and TRBJ1-1, with a weak D call TRBD1 (5 bases). V was shortened by 3 bases and J by 1 base, with 12 bases between the two germline ends. The CDR3 runs to 15 residues. Germline V lookup: CDR1 KGHSH, CDR2 LQKENI. The chain's CDR3 is CASSPIAGWNTEAFF. In DNA form, the CDR3 reads TGTGCCAGCTCACCCATCGCAGGGTGGAACACTGAAGCTTTCTTT.

CDR3 sequence: CASGLVGVGDTQYF. The CDR3 bases are TGTGCTAGTGGTTTGGTGGGCGTTGGCGATACGCAGTATTTT. The chain carries TRBV12-5 and TRBJ2-3; D unclear. The germline CDR1 and CDR2 sequences are LGHNT and FRNRAP. The CDR3 length is 14 residues. Trimming shortened V by 0 bases and J by 6 bases, and 10 bases separated the two germline ends. Supplemented by reference TRBV12-5 and TRBJ2-3, the full variable domain reads DARVTQTPRHKVTEMGQEVTMRCQPILGHNTVFWYRQTMMQGLELLAYFRNRAPLDDSGMPKDRFSAEMPDATLATLKIQPSEPRDSAVYFCASGLVGVGDTQYFGPGTRLTVL.

The CDR3 region has the DNA TGTGCCAGCAGCACCTTTTTTGAGGGAGGTGGAGGCGAGCAGTACTTC. Protein product: CASSTFFEGGGGEQYF. The chain has TRBV28 and TRBJ2-7; possibly TRBD2 for D (6 bases). V was pared by 6 bases and J by 6 bases, with 24 bases between. The CDR3 sequence is 16 residues long. Germline V gene sequence: CDR1 MDHEN, CDR2 SYDVKM.

V gene TRBV11-2 combines with J gene TRBJ2-5; TRBD2 aligns across 12 bases. Trimming removed 6 bases from V and 4 bases from J; junction bases left unmatched: 3. This CDR3 spans 14 amino acids. Germline CDR1 SGHAT, CDR2 FQNNGV. CDR3 bases: TGTGCCAGCAGGGAGACTAGCGGGGGAGAGACCCAGTACTTC. Protein sequence: CASRETSGGETQYF.

V is TRBV7-3 and J is TRBJ1-4; no clear D. Germline values: CDR1 SGHTA, CDR2 FQGTGA. Between the trimmed V and J ends, which lost 5 bases and 5 bases, there was a span of 15 bases. The CDR3 loop spans 15 amino acids. In nucleotides, the CDR3 is TGTGCCAGCAGCCGCGCCGTGGGAGTCAATGAAAAACTGTTTTTT. Its translation is CASSRAVGVNEKLFF. Looking up the rest from reference TRBV7-3 and TRBJ1-4 gives the full variable domain: GAGVSQTPSNKVTEKGKYVELRCDPISGHTALYWYRQSLGQGPEFLIYFQGTGAADDSGLPNDRFFAVRPEGSVSTLKIQRTERGDSAVYLCASSRAVGVNEKLFFGSGTQLSVL.

There are a few counts of this clone. V usage is TRBV28 and J usage is TRBJ2-2; the match to TRBD2 covers 9 bases. CDR3 length: 16 amino acids. The J segment lost 5 bases and the V segment lost 3 bases, leaving 7 bases of the junction unmatched. From germline, CDR1 is MDHEN and CDR2 SYDVKM. The CDR3 is CASSFWAGGSTGELFF. CDR3 DNA: TGTGCCAGCAGTTTCTGGGCGGGAGGGTCAACCGGGGAGCTGTTTTTT.

This clone was recorded a few times. The gene calls are TRBV4-1 and TRBJ2-2; maybe TRBD1 (6 bases). The CDR3 is made up of 13 amino acids. V was pared by 4 bases and J by 5 bases, with 8 bases between. Germline V gene data show CDR1 as MGHRA and CDR2 as YSYEKL. CDR3 in DNA: TGCGCCAGCAGCCCAAGGGGGACCGGGGAGCTGTTTTTT. It specifies CASSPRGTGELFF.

The chain uses TRBV7-9 and TRBJ1-4, with TRBD1 matching 12 bases. Germline assignment: CDR1 SEHNR and CDR2 FQNEAQ (reference sequence). V trimming: 5 bases; J trimming: 8 bases; junction bases outside the gene matches: 6. There are 15 residues in the CDR3. This CDR3 is CASSTLGTGGEKLFF. CDR3 coding DNA: TGTGCCAGCAGCACTCTCGGGACAGGGGGCGAAAAACTGTTTTTT. Looking up the rest from reference TRBV7-9 and TRBJ1-4 gives the full variable domain: DTGVSQNPRHKITKRGQNVTFRCDPISEHNRLYWYRQTLGQGPEFLTYFQNEAQLEKSRLLSDRFSAERPKGSFSTLEIQRTEQGDSAMYLCASSTLGTGGEKLFFGSGTQLSVL.

This clone was seen a few times. This rearrangement joins TRBV5-1 to TRBJ1-4; D is undetermined. Germline V gene lookup returns CDR1 SGHRS and CDR2 YFSETQ. The CDR3 extends over 15 amino acids. Deletions cut 5 bases from V and 5 bases from J, with 16 bases between. The DNA for the CDR3 is TGCGCCAGCAGTCCCCCCCGGCGGGAGAATGAAAAACTGTTTTTT. This gives the protein CASSPPRRENEKLFF.

The V and J genes are TRBV5-6 and TRBJ1-1; D is uncertain. CDR1 is SGHDT and CDR2 is YYEEEE in the germline V gene. CDR3 length: 13 amino acids. With 2 bases removed from V and 5 bases from J, the gap between germline ends came to 10 bases. The chain's CDR3 is CASSFQGRTEAFF. The CDR3 DNA reads as TGTGCCAGCAGCTTTCAAGGGAGGACTGAAGCTTTCTTT.